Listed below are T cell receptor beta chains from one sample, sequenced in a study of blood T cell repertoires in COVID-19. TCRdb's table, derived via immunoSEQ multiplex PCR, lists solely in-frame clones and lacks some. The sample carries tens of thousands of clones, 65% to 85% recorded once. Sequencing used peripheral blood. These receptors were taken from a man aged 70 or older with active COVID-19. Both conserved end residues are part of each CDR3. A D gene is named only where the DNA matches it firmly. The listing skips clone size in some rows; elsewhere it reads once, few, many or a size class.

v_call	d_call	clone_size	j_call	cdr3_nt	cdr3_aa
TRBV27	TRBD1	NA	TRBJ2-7	TGTGCCAGCACTAAAGGCGACAGGGAGCTGGGGGAGCAGTACTTC	CASTKGDRELGEQYF
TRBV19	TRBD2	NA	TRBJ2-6	TGTGCCAGTAGTATAATAGCGGGACTCAACTCTGGGGCCAACGTCCTGACTTTC	CASSIIAGLNSGANVLTF
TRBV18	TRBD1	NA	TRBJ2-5	TGTGCCAGCTCACCCGGGACAGAGGAGACCCAGTACTTC	CASSPGTEETQYF
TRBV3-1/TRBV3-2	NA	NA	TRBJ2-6	TGTGCCAGCAGCCGAAGTCTCCTAACCCGCTCTGGGGCCAACGTCCTGACTTTC	CASSRSLLTRSGANVLTF
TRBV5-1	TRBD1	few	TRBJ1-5	TGCGCCAGCAGCCTACTTCCGGGACAGGGACAGCCCCAGCATTTT	CASSLLPGQGQPQHF
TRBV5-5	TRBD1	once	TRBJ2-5	TGTGCCAGCAGCTCCGGGACAGGGGAAGAGACCCAGTACTTC	CASSSGTGEETQYF
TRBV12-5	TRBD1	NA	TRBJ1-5	TGTGCTAGTGGTCCCCCAGGACAGGGGAATGGTCAGCCCCAGCATTTT	CASGPPGQGNGQPQHF
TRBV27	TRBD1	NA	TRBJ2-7	TGTGCCAGCAGTTTAGGGGACAGCTCCTACGAGCAGTACTTC	CASSLGDSSYEQYF
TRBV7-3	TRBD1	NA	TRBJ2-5	TGTGCCAGCAGCTTAACGACAGGGGGTGGTGGCGAGACCCAGTACTTC	CASSLTTGGGGETQYF
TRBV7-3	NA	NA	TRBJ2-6	TGTGCCAGCAGCCCAGGGGTGTCTGGGGCCAACGTCCTGACTTTC	CASSPGVSGANVLTF
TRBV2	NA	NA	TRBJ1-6	TGTGCCAGCAGCGCAGGAGGTAATTCACCCCTCCACTTT	CASSAGGNSPLHF
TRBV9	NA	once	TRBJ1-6	TGTGCCAGCAGCGGCGGGACTCTTTATAATTCACCCCTCCACTTT	CASSGGTLYNSPLHF
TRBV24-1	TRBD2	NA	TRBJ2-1	TGTGCCACCGCCCAGCGGGGGGATGAGCAGTTCTTC	CATAQRGDEQFF
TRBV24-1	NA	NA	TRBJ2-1	TGTGCCACCAGTGCGAGCGGATCCTACAATGAGCAGTTCTTC	CATSASGSYNEQFF
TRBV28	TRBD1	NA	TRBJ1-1	TGTGCCAGCAGTTTAGTCGGGACAGGCCTTAATGAAGCTTTCTTT	CASSLVGTGLNEAFF
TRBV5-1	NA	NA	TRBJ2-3	TGCGCCAGCAGCCTGGATCCATCCGGGACAGATACGCAGTATTTT	CASSLDPSGTDTQYF
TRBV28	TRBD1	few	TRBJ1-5	TGTGCCAGCAGTCTCACAAGGACAGGGAGGGGGCAGCCCCAGCATTTT	CASSLTRTGRGQPQHF
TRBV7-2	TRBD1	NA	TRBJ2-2	TGTGCCAGCAGCTGGGACAGAGGAGGGGAGCTGTTTTTT	CASSWDRGGELFF
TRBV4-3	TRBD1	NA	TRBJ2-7	TGCGCCAGCAGCCAACCGGGACAGGGCAGCGAGCAGTACTTC	CASSQPGQGSEQYF
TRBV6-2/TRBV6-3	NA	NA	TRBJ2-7	TGTGCCAGCAGTTACTCGGGCCCGCGGGGTGGGGTCTACTACGAGCAGTACTTC	CASSYSGPRGGVYYEQYF
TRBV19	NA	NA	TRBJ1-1	TGTGCCAGTAGTATAAGGGGTGAAGCTTTCTTT	CASSIRGEAFF
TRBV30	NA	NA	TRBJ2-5	TGTGCCTGGAGGGTCAGGGGACATAGTCTGGAGACCCAGTACTTC	CAWRVRGHSLETQYF
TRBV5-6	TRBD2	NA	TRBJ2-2	TGTGCCAGCAGCTTGGCTCTAGCGGGTAACACCGGGGAGCTGTTTTTT	CASSLALAGNTGELFF
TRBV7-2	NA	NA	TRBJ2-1	TGTGCCAGCAGCCTACGGTCCGGGCTCCCAGGGGAAAATGAGCAGTTCTTC	CASSLRSGLPGENEQFF
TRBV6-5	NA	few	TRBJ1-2	TGTGCCAGCAGTTACAGCCGGTCGCGGAACTATGGCTACACCTTC	CASSYSRSRNYGYTF
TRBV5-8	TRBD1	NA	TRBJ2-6	TGTGCCAGCAGCCTCAACAGGGGGTCTGGGGCCAACGTCCTGACTTTC	CASSLNRGSGANVLTF
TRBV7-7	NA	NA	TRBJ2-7	TGTGCTAGCGGGGCAGGGGGCTTTAAAGAGCAGTACTTC	CASGAGGFKEQYF
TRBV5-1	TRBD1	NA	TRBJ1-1	TGCGCCAGCAGCTTGTCCGGGACAGCTAACACTGAAGCTTTCTTT	CASSLSGTANTEAFF
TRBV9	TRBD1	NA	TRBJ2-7	TGTGCCAGCAGCGTAGGGACAGGGGCATCCTACGAGCAGTACTTC	CASSVGTGASYEQYF
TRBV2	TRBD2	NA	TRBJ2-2	TGTGCCAGCAGTGAGGGACTTACGGCGTCTAGCGGGAGTTCCGGGGAGCTGTTTTTT	CASSEGLTASSGSSGELFF
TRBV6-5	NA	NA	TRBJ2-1	TGTGCCAGCAGCGTCAGGGCCTTCGACGAGCTTGAGCAGTTCTTC	CASSVRAFDELEQFF
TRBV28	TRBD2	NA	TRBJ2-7	TGTGCCAGCAGAACGACTAGCGGGAGGGCCTACGAGCAGTACTTC	CASRTTSGRAYEQYF
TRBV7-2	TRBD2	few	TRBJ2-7	TGTGCCAGCAGCCCAAGACTAGCGGGAGGGCCAACGGACTTC	CASSPRLAGGPTDF
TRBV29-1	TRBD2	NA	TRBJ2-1	TGCAGCGTTGGGTGGGCGGGGGTCCATGAGCAGTTCTTC	CSVGWAGVHEQFF
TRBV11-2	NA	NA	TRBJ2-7	TGTGCCAGCAGCTTAGAGCCGAGCTCCTACGAGCAGTACTTC	CASSLEPSSYEQYF
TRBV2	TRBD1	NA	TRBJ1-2	TGTGCCAGCCGACCTGGGACAGGCGGCGGCTACACCTTC	CASRPGTGGGYTF
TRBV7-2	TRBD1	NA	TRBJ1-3	TGTGCCAGCAGCTTGGGGGGACAGGGGGTCTCTGGAAACACCATATATTTT	CASSLGGQGVSGNTIYF
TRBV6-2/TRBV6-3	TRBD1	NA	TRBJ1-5	TGTGCCAGCAGCCCGGGTAAGGGACAGGGGACGGGCAATCAGCCCCAGCATTTT	CASSPGKGQGTGNQPQHF
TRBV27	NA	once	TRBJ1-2	TGTGCCAGCAGTTTAAGTTATGTCAATCCGCGTGGCTACACCTTC	CASSLSYVNPRGYTF
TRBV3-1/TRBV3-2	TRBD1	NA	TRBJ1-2	TGTGCCAGCAGCCAAGCCAACACGAGGGGGCGCTATGGCTACACCTTC	CASSQANTRGRYGYTF
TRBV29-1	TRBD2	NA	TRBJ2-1	TGCAGCGTTGACCGCCTAGCGGGGGGGAGCTCCTACAATGAGCAGTTCTTC	CSVDRLAGGSSYNEQFF
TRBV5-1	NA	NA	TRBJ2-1	TGCGCCAGCAGCTCCCAACCTTCCAGGGAATACAATGAGCAGTTCTTC	CASSSQPSREYNEQFF
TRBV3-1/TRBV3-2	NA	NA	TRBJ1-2	TGTGCCAGCAGCCAAGAGTCAGCCAGGGGAGTATGGGGCTACACCTTC	CASSQESARGVWGYTF
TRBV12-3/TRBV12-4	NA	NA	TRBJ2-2	TGTGCCAGCGGGGCCGACACCGGGGAGCTGTTTTTT	CASGADTGELFF
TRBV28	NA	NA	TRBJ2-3	TGTGCCAGCTGCAGGGGGACTACAGATACGCAGTATTTT	CASCRGTTDTQYF
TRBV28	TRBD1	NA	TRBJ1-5	TGTGCCAGCCACCAATCCGACAGGGGACGTTTGCGTCAGCCCCAGCATTTT	CASHQSDRGRLRQPQHF
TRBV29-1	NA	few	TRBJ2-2	TGCAGCGTCGCAGACAGATTCACCGGGGAGCTGTTTTTT	CSVADRFTGELFF
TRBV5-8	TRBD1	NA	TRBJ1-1	TGTGCCAGCAGCTCGGACAGGGGAAGAACTGAAGCTTTCTTT	CASSSDRGRTEAFF
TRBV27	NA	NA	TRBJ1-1	TGTGCCAGCAGTTTATCCATGAACACTGAAGCTTTCTTT	CASSLSMNTEAFF
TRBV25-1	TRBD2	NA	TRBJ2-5	TGTGCCAGCAGTGAAAGCGGGAGGGCACGGGAGACCCAGTACTTC	CASSESGRARETQYF
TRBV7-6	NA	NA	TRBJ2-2	TGTGCCAGCAGCTTAGCCGTAACGAACACCGGGGAGCTGTTTTTT	CASSLAVTNTGELFF
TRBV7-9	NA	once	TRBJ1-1	TGTGCCAGCAGCTTGTTAGGGGTGTCTGAAGCTTTCTTT	CASSLLGVSEAFF
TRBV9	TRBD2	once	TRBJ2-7	TGTGCCAGCAGCGTCGGTCTCGGGGGGTTTTCCGAGCAGTACTTC	CASSVGLGGFSEQYF